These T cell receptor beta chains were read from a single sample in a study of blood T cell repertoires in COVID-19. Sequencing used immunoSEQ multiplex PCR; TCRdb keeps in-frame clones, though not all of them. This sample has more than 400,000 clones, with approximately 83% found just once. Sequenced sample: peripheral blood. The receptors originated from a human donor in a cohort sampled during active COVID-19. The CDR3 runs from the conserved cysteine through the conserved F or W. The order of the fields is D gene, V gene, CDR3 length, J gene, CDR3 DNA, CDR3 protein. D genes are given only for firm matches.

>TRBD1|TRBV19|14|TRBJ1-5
TGTGCCACTAAGGAGACAGGGGACAATCAGCCCCAGCATTTT
CATKETGDNQPQHF
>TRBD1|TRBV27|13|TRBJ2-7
TGTGCCAGCACCGGGACAGGGTCCTACGAGCAGTACTTC
CASTGTGSYEQYF
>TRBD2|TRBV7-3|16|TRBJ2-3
TGTGCCAGCAGCCGCGGGACTAGCGGGAATCCAGATACGCAGTATTTT
CASSRGTSGNPDTQYF
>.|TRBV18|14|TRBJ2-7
TGTGCCAGCTCACCATATGGAGGGGAATACGAGCAGTACTTC
CASSPYGGEYEQYF
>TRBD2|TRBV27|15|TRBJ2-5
TGTGCCAGCAGCTGGGGGGGAGCGGGTAAGGAGACCCAGTACTTC
CASSWGGAGKETQYF
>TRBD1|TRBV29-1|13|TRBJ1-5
TGCAGCGTCGAGGGACAGGAGGGACAGCCCCAGCATTTT
CSVEGQEGQPQHF
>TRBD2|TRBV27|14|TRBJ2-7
TGTGCCAGCAGTTTCAGCGGGAGCTCCTACGAGCAGTACTTC
CASSFSGSSYEQYF
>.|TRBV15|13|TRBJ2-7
TGTGCCACCAGCAGAGATGAAGGGGACGAGCAGTACTTC
CATSRDEGDEQYF
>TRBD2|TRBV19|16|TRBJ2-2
TGTGCCAGTAAAACACCTGGGAGGGGAGGAACCGGGGAGCTGTTTTTT
CASKTPGRGGTGELFF
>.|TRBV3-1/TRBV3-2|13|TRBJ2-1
TGTGCCAGCAGATCCTTGGGGACTGGTGAGCAGTTCTTC
CASRSLGTGEQFF
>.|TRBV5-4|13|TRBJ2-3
TGTGCCAGCAGCTTGGTTCGGGGGAATACGCAGTATTTT
CASSLVRGNTQYF
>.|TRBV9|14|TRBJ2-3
TGTGCCAGCAGCGTAAAGGACTCCGAGGGTACGCAGTATTTT
CASSVKDSEGTQYF
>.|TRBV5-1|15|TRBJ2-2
TGCGCCAGCATCCCGACAGGCGCGAACACCGGGGAGCTGTTTTTT
CASIPTGANTGELFF
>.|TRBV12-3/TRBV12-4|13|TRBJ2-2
TGTGCCAGCGCAGGGGCGAACACCGGGGAGCTGTTTTTT
CASAGANTGELFF
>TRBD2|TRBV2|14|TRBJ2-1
TGTGCCAGGGGGACTAGCGAAGTTGCTGATGAGCAGTTCTTC
CARGTSEVADEQFF
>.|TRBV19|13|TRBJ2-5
TGTGCCAGTAGTACCACGGGGAGAGAGACCCAGTACTTC
CASSTTGRETQYF
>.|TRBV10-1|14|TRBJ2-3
TGCGCCAGCAGTGAGTCGACTGGGACAGATACGCAGTATTTT
CASSESTGTDTQYF